The sequence of this T cell receptor (beta chain) was determined in a study of blood T cell repertoires in COVID-19. The wider study: Sites in the United States, Italy and Spain provided acute and convalescent COVID-19 samples. PBMCs, B-cell-depleted T cells, or T cells provided the cDNA or gDNA that made up the material.

Followed over time, Seattle patients had been enrolled while infection was active. Per the study methods: Amplification of reference gene primers was used by the study to estimate nucleated cell counts. Profiled with immunoSEQ multiplex PCR; TCRdb holds only in-frame clones, not every one. The DNA was the basis for D and trimming; V, J and clone size are from that table. Seen here are around 440,000 clones, roughly 88% observed once, and the top ten hold approximately 12%. The CDR3 spans 13 residues. The V and J ends lost 8 bases and 6 bases respectively, with 16 bases between them. Germline CDR1 is MGHDK and CDR2 is SYGVNS.

This TCR came from a woman aged 50 to 60 with COVID-19, enrolled during active disease. V and J are TRBV25-1 and TRBJ1-1; D might be TRBD1 (5 bases). The sample taken for sequencing was peripheral blood. This CDR3 is CASGGGGQAEAFF. CDR3 coding DNA: TGTGCCAGCGGGGGAGGTGGGCAAGCTGAAGCTTTCTTT. Together with reference TRBV25-1 and TRBJ1-1, the CDR3 gives the full variable domain: EADIYQTPRYLVIGTGKKITLECSQTMGHDKMYWYQQDPGMELHLIHYSYGVNSTEKGDLSSESTVSRIRTEHFPLTLESARPSHTSQYLCASGGGGQAEAFFGQGTRLTVV.